This T cell receptor (beta chain) was observed in a study of persistence of HIV-infected CD4 T cells. The immunoSEQ assay was version 4, run in survey mode. The repertoire was sequenced with immunoSEQ multiplex PCR; TCRdb's copy has only in-frame clones and lacks some. The sample holds about 20,000 clones, approximately 78% seen once. Comments on this clone: Its cognate antigen is unknown.

The stimulus was lysate of CMV-infected fibroblasts, roughly 10 ug/mL. Sorting selected CD4+ T cells upregulating both CD40 ligand and CD69. Suppressive ART was started during chronic HIV-1 infection in these adults. Undetectable plasma HIV-1 RNA below 50 copies/mL lasted at least 4 years. CD8+ T cells were removed from PBMCs prior to stimulation. The clonotype was recovered from an adult man with HIV who was CMV-seropositive. The source material was CD4+ T cells sorted from PBMCs after roughly 18-hour stimulation, sampled from a patient who received antiretroviral therapy.

The CDR3 reads CAISKKDPNTGELFF. CDR3 bases: TGTGCCATCAGTAAAAAGGATCCGAACACCGGGGAGCTGTTTTTT. This chain joins TRBV10-3 and TRBJ2-2; D uncertain. The CDR3 sequence is 15 residues long. The germline gives CDR1 ENHRY, CDR2 SYGVKD. V lost 5 bases and J 0 bases, leaving 10 bases between the germline ends.